Each of the 18 T cell receptor beta chains below was sequenced from the same sample in a study of blood T cell repertoires in COVID-19. The assay was immunoSEQ multiplex PCR, and TCRdb's table has in-frame clones only and misses some. Found here are about 300,000 clones, around 88% of them singletons; the top ten hold about 1.2%. The material sequenced was peripheral blood. The receptors derive from a woman between 45 and 65 years old with acute or convalescent COVID-19.

The chain employs TRBV6-2 or TRBV6-3 and TRBJ2-3, with 7 positions matching TRBD1. Trimming at V came to 4 bases and at J to 6 bases, leaving 4 bases not matched to a gene. Germline V gene lookup returns CDR1 MNHEY and CDR2 SVGEGT. This CDR3 is built from 13 residues. CDR3 sequence: CASSFDRADTQYF. DNA for the CDR3: TGTGCCAGCAGTTTCGACAGGGCCGATACGCAGTATTTT.

The CDR3 DNA is TGTGCCAGCAGCTCCGGGACAGCTTTTAATTCACCCCTCCACTTT. Translation: CASSSGTAFNSPLHF. V usage is TRBV7-2 and J usage is TRBJ1-6; 7 bases line up with TRBD1. The germline gives CDR1 SGHTA, CDR2 FQGNSA. The V gene end was trimmed by 4 bases and the J gene end by 6 bases; junction bases not matched to a gene: 6. The CDR3 is 15 residues long.

This chain joins TRBV7-2 and TRBJ2-5; TRBD1 agrees at 7 bases. This CDR3 has 13 residues. Germline-derived CDR1 and CDR2 are SGHTA and FQGNSA. V dropped 1 base and J dropped 7; count of bases not matched to a gene: 3. The CDR3 region is CASSLEGARTQYF. The DNA of the CDR3 is TGTGCCAGCAGCTTAGAGGGGGCGCGGACCCAGTACTTC. The full variable domain, rest sourced from reference TRBV7-2 and TRBJ2-5, is GAGVSQSPSNKVTEKGKDVELRCDPISGHTALYWYRQSLGQGLEFLIYFQGNSAPDKSGLPSDRFSAERTGGSVSTLTIQRTQQEDSAVYLCASSLEGARTQYFGPGTRLLVL.

V gene TRBV24-1 combines with J gene TRBJ2-1, with 9 nucleotides matching TRBD2. Germline-derived CDR1 and CDR2 are KGHDR and SFDVKD. This CDR3 spans 15 amino acids. Germline trimming cut 4 bases from V and 8 bases from J; bases unmatched to any gene: 8. The CDR3 protein is CATSEAGGPRDEQFF. Written as DNA, the CDR3 is TGTGCCACCAGTGAGGCGGGGGGGCCGAGGGATGAGCAGTTCTTC.

The sample holds one count of this clone. V and J are TRBV10-1 and TRBJ2-5; D remains ambiguous. V was pared by 5 bases and J by 1 base, with 8 bases between. The CDR3 spans 13 residues. Germline CDR1 WNHNN, CDR2 SYGVQD (reference sequence). The CDR3 spells CASSRRSQETQYF. CDR3 sequence (DNA): TGCGCCAGCAGTAGACGGAGCCAAGAGACCCAGTACTTC.

The J gene is TRBJ2-7, the V gene TRBV5-4, with 7 bases that match TRBD2. CDR3 length: 15 residues. The V segment lost 8 bases and the J segment 0 bases; nucleotides outside the gene matches: 11. Per germline, CDR1 SGHNT and CDR2 YYREEE (reference sequence). The CDR3 protein is CARDPVGGNSYEQYV. CDR3 coding DNA: TGTGCCAGGGACCCCGTGGGGGGGAACTCCTACGAGCAGTACGTC.

The J gene is TRBJ1-1, the V gene TRBV30; 10 bases are shared with TRBD1. The V gene's germline CDR1 is GTSNPN and CDR2 SVGIG (reference sequence). The ends lost 5 bases at V and 4 bases at J; junction bases unmatched: 4. This CDR3 contains 13 residues. The DNA of the CDR3 is TGTGCCTGGGTGGACAGGGGGACCACTGAAGCTTTCTTT. This translates into CAWVDRGTTEAFF.

The gene calls are TRBV28 and TRBJ1-5; possible D gene TRBD1, 6 bases. This CDR3 is 16 amino acids long. Trimming left V 3 bases short and J 4 bases short, with 16 bases between. Germline assignment: CDR1 MDHEN and CDR2 SYDVKM. CDR3: CASSFSPGTYNQPQHF. The CDR3 bases are TGTGCCAGCAGTTTTAGTCCCGGGACATATAATCAGCCCCAGCATTTT.

The rearrangement links TRBV20-1 to TRBJ1-1; D is undetermined. V was pared by 3 bases and J by 8 bases, with 10 bases between. The CDR3 loop spans 11 amino acids. The germline gives CDR1 DFQATT, CDR2 SNEGSKA (reference sequence). The CDR3 nucleotides are TGCAGTGCTAGTCTTCTGTCGGAAGCTTTCTTT. Translating it yields CSASLLSEAFF.

This chain links TRBV27 with TRBJ2-2, with 11 bases lining up with TRBD1. The trim removed 3 bases at V and 4 bases at J, leaving 1 base unmatched. Germline V gene data show CDR1 as MNHEY and CDR2 as SMNVEV (reference sequence). The length of the CDR3 is 15 residues. The CDR3 protein is CASSFGTGGTGELFF. The CDR3 DNA sequence: TGTGCCAGCAGTTTCGGGACAGGGGGCACCGGGGAGCTGTTTTTT.

The chain links TRBV19 to TRBJ2-5, with TRBD1 as a possible D gene (5 bases). Trimming pared 5 bases from V and 1 base from J, leaving 11 bases between. The CDR3 spans 14 residues. Looked up from germline, CDR1 is LNHDA and CDR2 is SQIVND (reference sequence). The CDR3 loop reads CASSPRQTQETQYF. Written as DNA, the CDR3 is TGTGCCAGTAGTCCCAGACAGACCCAAGAGACCCAGTACTTC.

The chain couples TRBV7-9 to TRBJ1-1, with D maybe TRBD1 (5 bases). Trimming shortened V by 5 bases and J by 1 base, and 8 bases separated the two germline ends. Germline CDR1 and CDR2: SEHNR and FQNEAQ (reference sequence). The CDR3 spans 13 residues. This CDR3 reads CASSPTGNTEAFF. The CDR3 DNA reads TGTGCCAGCAGCCCTACAGGGAACACTGAAGCTTTCTTT.

The chain recombines TRBV7-2 with TRBJ2-4, with 8 positions matching TRBD1. From germline, CDR1 is SGHTA and CDR2 FQGNSA. The CDR3 contains 14 residues. Trimming at V came to 5 bases and at J to 7 bases, leaving 7 bases not matched to a gene. As DNA, the CDR3 is TGTGCCAGCAGCCCCGCGGACAGGGCGAACATTCAGTACTTC. It codes for CASSPADRANIQYF. Full variable domain (outside the CDR3, taken from reference TRBV7-2 and TRBJ2-4): GAGVSQSPSNKVTEKGKDVELRCDPISGHTALYWYRQSLGQGLEFLIYFQGNSAPDKSGLPSDRFSAERTGGSVSTLTIQRTQQEDSAVYLCASSPADRANIQYFGAGTRLSVL.

The CDR3 reads CASSLVGAAQNTEAFF. CDR3 in DNA: TGCGCCAGCAGCTTGGTAGGGGCCGCCCAGAACACTGAAGCTTTCTTT. This chain joins TRBV5-1 and TRBJ1-1, with a possible D match to TRBD1 (5 bases). In germline, CDR1 is SGHRS, CDR2 YFSETQ. V lost 0 bases, J lost 1 base, and 13 bases lay in between. The CDR3 sequence is 16 residues long.

This clone was seen just once. This chain links TRBV19 with TRBJ1-5, with TRBD1 identical over 9 bases. Germline CDR1 is LNHDA and CDR2 is SQIVND (reference sequence). V shed 5 bases and J 7 bases; nucleotides not matched to a gene: 12. CDR3 length equals 16 residues. CDR3 sequence (DNA): TGTGCCAGTAGTCAATTTGGACAGGGGTCGTGGCAGCCCCAGCATTTT. This sequence encodes CASSQFGQGSWQPQHF.

The chain recombines TRBV12-3 or TRBV12-4 with TRBJ1-1, with a possible D match to TRBD1 (5 bases). V dropped 6 bases and J dropped 3 bases, with 11 bases sitting between them. The CDR3 is 13 residues long. As DNA, the CDR3 is TGTGCCAGCAGGATCAGGGAGGACACTGAAGCTTTCTTT. Residues: CASRIREDTEAFF.

A word on this clone: The same CDR3 arises from other DNA sequences in this sample as well. This chain uses TRBV4-2 with TRBJ2-2, with 7 nucleotides matching TRBD2. After removal of 0 bases from V and 3 bases from J, the junction contained 1 base not matched to a gene. Germline CDR1 LGHNA, CDR2 YNFKEQ. CDR3 length: 15 amino acids. CDR3 DNA: TGTGCCAGCAGCCAAGACCTAGCGGACACCGGGGAGCTGTTTTTT. Translated: CASSQDLADTGELFF.

This chain connects TRBV21-1 to TRBJ1-2; the table's TRBD1 call for D was not verified on the DNA. TRBV21-1 is deemed a pseudogene. CDR3 length: 17 amino acids. CDR3 protein: CASSPRDTALGNYGYTF. The CDR3 DNA reads TGTGCCAGCAGCCCACGGGACACCGCACTGGGGAACTATGGCTACACCTTC.